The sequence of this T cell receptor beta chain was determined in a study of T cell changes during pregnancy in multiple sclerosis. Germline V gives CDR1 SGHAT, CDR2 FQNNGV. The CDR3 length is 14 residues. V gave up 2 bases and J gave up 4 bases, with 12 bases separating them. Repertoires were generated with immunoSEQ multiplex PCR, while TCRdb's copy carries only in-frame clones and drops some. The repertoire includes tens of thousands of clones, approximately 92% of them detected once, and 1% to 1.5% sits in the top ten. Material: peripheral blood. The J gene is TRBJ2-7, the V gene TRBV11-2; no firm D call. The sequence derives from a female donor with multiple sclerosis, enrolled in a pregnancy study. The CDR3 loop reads CASSLTNGVYEQYF. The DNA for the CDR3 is TGTGCCAGCAGCTTAACCAACGGTGTTTACGAGCAGTACTTC.